The 23 T cell receptor beta chains given below trace back to one sample, sequenced in a study of cytomegalovirus exposure and HLA in healthy donors. The study ran its PCR with 60 Vbeta and 13 Jbeta primers. Assay used: immunoSEQ multiplex PCR; TCRdb lists only in-frame clones, some missing. The sample has under 70,000 clones, about two thirds seen once. What was sequenced was PBMCs. These receptors were taken from a woman aged 25 to 39 in good health and CMV-seronegative.

V gene TRBV7-3 combines with J gene TRBJ2-3, with D maybe TRBD1 (5 bases). Trimming removed 5 bases at V and 4 bases at J, with 13 bases between. This CDR3 region has 14 residues. Germline V gene data show CDR1 as SGHTA and CDR2 as FQGTGA. CDR3 DNA: TGTGCCAGCAGCCCTATCAGGGCCTCAGATACGCAGTATTTT. Protein sequence: CASSPIRASDTQYF.

V usage is TRBV2 and J usage is TRBJ2-5, with a weak D call TRBD2 (5 bases). Germline V gene data show CDR1 as SNHLY and CDR2 as FYNNEI. The CDR3 is made up of 14 amino acids. Trimming pared 0 bases from V and 7 bases from J, leaving 12 bases between. In DNA, the CDR3 is TGTGCCAGCAGTGAAGCTGGGAGTTTAGGGACCCAGTACTTC. Its protein is CASSEAGSLGTQYF.

The rearrangement joins TRBV19 to TRBJ2-7, with 10 positions matching TRBD1. The CDR3 loop spans 16 amino acids. Germline CDR1 and CDR2: LNHDA and SQIVND (reference sequence). The J segment lost 6 bases and the V segment lost 6 bases, leaving 14 bases of the junction unmatched. CDR3 in DNA: TGTGCCAGTAGACCCCCTCCGGGACAGGGGAACCCCGAGCAGTACTTC. It specifies CASRPPPGQGNPEQYF.

The gene calls are TRBV6-5 and TRBJ1-2; 9 bases fit TRBD1. The V gene end was trimmed by 6 bases and the J gene end by 3 bases; junction bases not matched to a gene: 2. The CDR3 contains 13 residues. Germline lookup yields CDR1 MNHEY and CDR2 SVGAGI. CDR3 nucleotides: TGTGCCAGCAGGGGACAGGGAGACTATGGCTACACCTTC. Translation gives CASRGQGDYGYTF.

The chain employs TRBV10-3 and TRBJ2-3; 9 nucleotides agree with TRBD2. CDR1 is ENHRY and CDR2 is SYGVKD in the germline V gene. V dropped 8 bases and J dropped 10; count of bases not matched to a gene: 7. There are 12 residues in the CDR3. For the CDR3, the DNA is TGTGCCATCGCCACTGCGGGGGGGCCGCAGTATTTT. This sequence encodes CAIATAGGPQYF.

The V gene is TRBV9, the J gene TRBJ2-5; 8 nucleotides agree with TRBD2. Trimming took 6 bases from V and 2 from J; bases not matched to a gene: 15. The CDR3 contains 17 residues. The germline CDR1 and CDR2 sequences are SGDLS and YYNGEE. CDR3 in amino acids: CASNLGGGLAGQETQYF. The CDR3 coding sequence is TGTGCCAGCAATTTGGGGGGCGGGTTAGCGGGACAAGAGACCCAGTACTTC.

In DNA form, the CDR3 reads TGTGCCAGCAGCGCACAGCGGGGTGCAGATACGCAGTATTTT. Protein sequence: CASSAQRGADTQYF. V and J are TRBV9 and TRBJ2-3; 7 bases line up with TRBD2. With 3 bases clipped from V and 4 bases from J, the junction kept 5 bases outside the gene matches. The CDR3 loop spans 14 amino acids. Per germline, CDR1 SGDLS and CDR2 YYNGEE.

The gene calls are TRBV4-1 and TRBJ1-4, with D possibly TRBD1 on 6 matching bases. The CDR3 runs to 17 residues. CDR1 is MGHRA and CDR2 is YSYEKL in the germline V gene. Trimming removed 1 base from V and 3 bases from J, with 15 bases in between. CDR3 protein: CASSQVWGLGSNEKLFF. CDR3 in DNA: TGCGCCAGCAGCCAAGTTTGGGGGCTGGGGTCTAATGAAAAACTGTTTTTT.

This chain connects TRBV18 to TRBJ1-4, with D possibly matching TRBD1 (6 bases). Germline V gene data show CDR1 as KGHSH and CDR2 as LQKENI. This CDR3 has 14 amino acids. V lost 5 bases and J 4 bases, leaving 11 bases between the germline ends. The CDR3 loop is CASSAGQFNEKLFF. As DNA, the CDR3 is TGTGCCAGCTCAGCAGGACAGTTTAATGAAAAACTGTTTTTT.

J is TRBJ1-4 and V is TRBV29-1, with 7 bases matching TRBD1. This CDR3 is 15 amino acids long. Germline-derived CDR1 and CDR2 are SQVTM and ANQGSEA. V shed 7 bases, J shed 8 bases, and the junction held 16 bases outside the gene matches. CDR3 region: CSAVRGGGRGEKLFF. CDR3 DNA sequence: TGCAGCGCCGTCCGAGGGGGCGGCCGAGGGGAAAAACTGTTTTTT.

The V call is TRBV7-2, the J call TRBJ1-1; the D gene is possibly TRBD1 (5 bases). This CDR3 has 15 residues. CDR1 and CDR2 (germline): SGHTA, FQGNSA. V gave up 5 bases and J gave up 0 bases, with 13 bases separating them. The CDR3 coding sequence is TGTGCCAGCAGCCTAGGGGCGGGGGTGAACACTGAAGCTTTCTTT. Its protein is CASSLGAGVNTEAFF.

The rearrangement uses TRBV11-3 and TRBJ1-1, with D tentatively TRBD1 (5 bases). The V gene's germline CDR1 is SGHNT and CDR2 YENEEA. V was shortened by 5 bases and J by 3 bases, with 16 bases between the two germline ends. The CDR3 runs to 15 residues. The CDR3 DNA reads as TGTGCCAGCAGCCCTAATATAGGGGTTCACACTGAAGCTTTCTTT. This gives the protein CASSPNIGVHTEAFF.

This chain links TRBV6-4 with TRBJ2-2; 12 bases match TRBD2. From germline, CDR1 is MRHNA and CDR2 SNTAGT. The CDR3 is 15 amino acids. The V and J ends lost 6 bases and 7 bases, in that order; junction bases with no gene match: 6. The chain's CDR3 is CASSETSGGIGELFF. CDR3 DNA sequence: TGTGCCAGCAGCGAGACTAGCGGGGGTATCGGGGAGCTGTTTTTT.

This chain uses TRBV6-6 with TRBJ2-7; 7 nucleotides match TRBD1. J lost 0 bases, V lost 6 bases, and 11 bases had no gene match. CDR1 and CDR2 from the germline V gene are MNHNY and SVGAGI (reference sequence). The CDR3 consists of 16 residues. The CDR3 spells CASSPGGQWSSYEQYF. The CDR3 coding sequence is TGTGCCAGCAGCCCAGGGGGACAGTGGAGCTCCTACGAGCAGTACTTC.

This clone has a single count. V usage is TRBV7-9 and J usage is TRBJ1-2; 10 bases line up with TRBD1. Germline values: CDR1 SEHNR, CDR2 FQNEAQ (reference sequence). The trim removed 6 bases at V and 4 bases at J, leaving 8 bases unmatched. This CDR3 is 15 amino acids long. CDR3 in amino acids: CASSSPRDRGYGYTF. CDR3 DNA: TGTGCCAGCAGTTCTCCTCGGGACAGGGGCTATGGCTACACCTTC.

The chain carries TRBV5-4 and TRBJ2-7, with 9 bases that match TRBD2. Trimming removed 9 bases from V and 0 bases from J; junction bases left unmatched: 13. This CDR3 is 16 amino acids long. Looked up from germline, CDR1 is SGHNT and CDR2 is YYREEE (reference sequence). This CDR3 is CATRDWGGGVSYEQYF. The CDR3 nucleotides read TGTGCCACCCGAGATTGGGGCGGGGGGGTCTCCTACGAGCAGTACTTC.

The chain uses TRBV29-1 and TRBJ2-7; 11 bases are shared with TRBD1. This CDR3 is 11 amino acids long. Germline values: CDR1 SQVTM, CDR2 ANQGSEA. Germline trimming cut 6 bases from V and 6 bases from J; bases unmatched to any gene: 1. The CDR3 bases are TGCAGCGTCGGACAGGGGGCCGAGCAGTACTTC. It specifies CSVGQGAEQYF.

This clone was counted a few times. The genes are TRBV5-6 and TRBJ2-5; the match to TRBD2 covers 7 bases. V shed 4 bases and J 5 bases; nucleotides not matched to a gene: 8. CDR1 and CDR2 (germline): SGHDT, YYEEEE. The CDR3 contains 14 residues. Written as DNA, the CDR3 is TGTGCCAGCAGCACTGGACTAGAGGGTGAGACCCAGTACTTC. Translated: CASSTGLEGETQYF. The whole variable domain, remainder taken from reference TRBV5-6 and TRBJ2-5, is DAGVTQSPTHLIKTRGQQVTLRCSPKSGHDTVSWYQQALGQGPQFIFQYYEEEERQRGNFPDRFSGHQFPNYSSELNVNALLLGDSALYLCASSTGLEGETQYFGPGTRLLVL.

V usage is TRBV7-2 and J usage is TRBJ2-3; maybe TRBD2 (5 bases). CDR1 and CDR2 from the germline V gene are SGHTA and FQGNSA. This CDR3 contains 15 residues. Trimming took off 3 bases at V and 4 bases at J, with 14 bases between the two ends. CDR3 in DNA: TGTGCCAGCAGCTTTCGACTATCCGCCTCAGATACGCAGTATTTT. Translating it yields CASSFRLSASDTQYF.

V is TRBV7-8 and J is TRBJ1-5, with 7 bases lining up with TRBD1. CDR1 SGHVS and CDR2 FQNEAQ come from the germline V gene. Unmatched junction bases numbered 8, after V lost 4 bases and J lost 2 bases. The CDR3 consists of 16 residues. The CDR3 DNA is TGTGCCAGCAGCTCCTACAGGGGAGGCGGCAATCAGCCCCAGCATTTT. This sequence encodes CASSSYRGGGNQPQHF.

This clone was picked up a small number of times. The chain employs TRBV4-2 and TRBJ1-2; weak D call: TRBD1 (6 bases). Germline lookup yields CDR1 LGHNA and CDR2 YNFKEQ. CDR3 size: 13 residues. The V end was cut by 4 bases, the J end by 4 bases, with 10 bases between. CDR3 region: CASSLDSLYGYTF. The CDR3 nucleotides are TGTGCCAGCAGCCTGGACAGCCTCTATGGCTACACCTTC.

CDR3 bases: TGTGCCGGGAGGGGGGTGACCGGGGAGCTGTTTTTT. Encoded protein: CAGRGVTGELFF. The chain links TRBV7-9 to TRBJ2-2; a possible D gene is TRBD2 (7 bases). CDR3 length: 12 amino acids. The ends were cut back, 11 bases at V and 5 bases at J, with 12 bases in the middle. CDR1 SEHNR and CDR2 FQNEAQ come from the germline V gene (reference sequence).

This clone appeared a few times. The chain couples TRBV7-3 to TRBJ1-4, with D possibly being TRBD1 (6 bases). V was trimmed by 3 bases and J by 5 bases, leaving 10 bases between them. There are 14 residues in the CDR3. Germline CDR1 is SGHTA and CDR2 is FQGTGA. For the CDR3, the DNA is TGTGCCAGCAGCTTGACAGGCGGAAATGAAAAACTGTTTTTT. This codes for CASSLTGGNEKLFF.